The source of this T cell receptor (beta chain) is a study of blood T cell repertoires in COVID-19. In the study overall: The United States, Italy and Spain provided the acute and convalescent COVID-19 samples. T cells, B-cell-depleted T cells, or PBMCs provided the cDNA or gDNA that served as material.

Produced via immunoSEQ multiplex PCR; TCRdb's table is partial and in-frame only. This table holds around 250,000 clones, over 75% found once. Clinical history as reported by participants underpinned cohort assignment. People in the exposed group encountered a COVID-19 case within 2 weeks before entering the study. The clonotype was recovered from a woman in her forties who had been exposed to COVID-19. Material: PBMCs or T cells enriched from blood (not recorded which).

CDR3 sequence: CASSISAGAKSGYGYTF. The CDR3 DNA follows: TGTGCCAGTAGTATTTCTGCGGGGGCAAAGTCAGGCTATGGCTACACCTTC. V gene TRBV19 combines with J gene TRBJ1-2; maybe TRBD1 (6 bases). Germline CDR1 LNHDA, CDR2 SQIVND (reference sequence). V lost 3 bases to trimming and J lost 4 bases, with 21 bases between them. The length of the CDR3 is 17 residues.